The next 22 T cell receptor beta chains were all read from a single sample in a study of T cells in tumors after PD-1 blockade. Libraries were prepared by immunoSEQ multiplex PCR; TCRdb keeps only in-frame clonotypes and omits some of them. The sample has 15,000 or so clones; 82% are singletons. The specimen comprised PBMCs, sampled after anti-PD-1 treatment. Every receptor here comes from a human donor with basal cell carcinoma.

This chain uses TRBV28 with TRBJ2-1, with a tentative D call TRBD1 (5 bases). The CDR3 is made up of 14 amino acids. V was shortened by 3 bases and J by 2 bases, with 8 bases between the two germline ends. CDR1 is MDHEN, CDR2 SYDVKM, per germline. The CDR3 sequence is CASSLGLTYNEQFF. DNA of the CDR3: TGTGCCAGCAGTTTGGGGCTAACCTACAATGAGCAGTTCTTC.

This clone was seen only a few times. This chain connects TRBV7-3 to TRBJ2-7; TRBD2 might be the D (5 bases). From germline, CDR1 is SGHTA and CDR2 FQGTGA. V was shortened by 1 base and J by 3 bases, with 13 bases between the two germline ends. The CDR3 is 15 amino acids. CDR3 DNA: TGTGCCAGCAGCTTAAGCTCGAGCGGCAACTACGAGCAGTACTTC. It specifies CASSLSSSGNYEQYF.

The V call is TRBV11-2, the J call TRBJ2-1; D is tentatively TRBD1 or TRBD2 (6 bases each). The V gene lost 4 bases and the J gene lost 0 bases, with 19 bases spanning the gap. The CDR3 sequence is 18 residues long. Per the germline V gene, CDR1 is SGHAT and CDR2 is FQNNGV. DNA for the CDR3: TGTGCCAGCAGCTCCCAACCCGGGGGCGAGAGCTCCTACAATGAGCAGTTCTTC. It codes for CASSSQPGGESSYNEQFF.

The V and J genes are TRBV28 and TRBJ1-1; TRBD1 matches at 11 bases. The germline gives CDR1 MDHEN, CDR2 SYDVKM. The CDR3 sequence is 15 residues long. The V gene end was trimmed by 6 bases and the J gene end by 5 bases; junction bases not matched to a gene: 8. As DNA, the CDR3 is TGTGCCAGCAGAGCCGGGACAGGGGGTGGGACTGAAGCTTTCTTT. Its protein is CASRAGTGGGTEAFF. The whole variable domain, remainder taken from reference TRBV28 and TRBJ1-1, is DVKVTQSSRYLVKRTGEKVFLECVQDMDHENMFWYRQDPGLGLRLIYFSYDVKMKEKGDIPEGYSVSREKKERFSLILESASTNQTSMYLCASRAGTGGGTEAFFGQGTRLTVV.

CDR3 loop: CASSITPPGNQPQHF. CDR3 bases: TGTGCCAGTAGTATAACGCCCCCAGGAAATCAGCCCCAGCATTTT. The V call is TRBV19, the J call TRBJ1-5; D not certain. The CDR3 length is 15 residues. Germline V gene lookup returns CDR1 LNHDA and CDR2 SQIVND (reference sequence). The V end was cut by 2 bases, the J end by 4 bases, with 12 bases between. The full variable domain, in which reference TRBV19 and TRBJ1-5 provide the parts outside the CDR3, is DGGITQSPKYLFRKEGQNVTLSCEQNLNHDAMYWYRQDPGQGLRLIYYSQIVNDFQKGDIAEGYSVSREKKESFPLTVTSAQKNPTAFYLCASSITPPGNQPQHFGDGTRLSIL.

The chain uses TRBV29-1 and TRBJ2-1, with 8 bases matching TRBD2. The CDR3 spans 15 residues. The germline gives CDR1 SQVTM, CDR2 ANQGSEA. With V trimmed by 6 bases and J by 3 bases, 10 bases remained unmatched. The CDR3 reads CSVRPSGGFYNEQFF. The CDR3 DNA follows: TGCAGCGTACGACCAAGCGGGGGATTCTACAATGAGCAGTTCTTC.

This rearrangement joins TRBV2 to TRBJ1-5, with D hard to call. Trimming took off 4 bases at V and 0 bases at J, with 13 bases between the two ends. The CDR3 spans 16 residues. Looked up from germline, CDR1 is SNHLY and CDR2 is FYNNEI. The CDR3, as DNA: TGTGCCAGCAGTGTACTTCCCTATTATAGCAATCAGCCCCAGCATTTT. As protein: CASSVLPYYSNQPQHF.

This rearrangement joins TRBV19 to TRBJ1-4; D is undetermined. The V gene's germline CDR1 is LNHDA and CDR2 SQIVND (reference sequence). CDR3 size: 14 residues. Trimming cost V 5 bases and J 5 bases, with 12 bases left between them. CDR3 sequence: CASSAPGYNEKLFF. CDR3 nucleotide sequence: TGTGCCAGTAGTGCGCCGGGATACAATGAAAAACTGTTTTTT.

The genes are TRBV5-1 and TRBJ1-1, with D possibly being TRBD1 (6 bases). The length of the CDR3 is 15 residues. The V and J ends lost 3 bases and 1 base respectively, with 13 bases between them. Germline assignment: CDR1 SGHRS and CDR2 YFSETQ. The CDR3 coding sequence is TGCGCCAGCAGCTGGAGGGCAGGGGAGAACACTGAAGCTTTCTTT. This translates into CASSWRAGENTEAFF.

The chain links TRBV19 to TRBJ2-2; 12 bases fit TRBD1. J was trimmed by 8 bases and V by 3 bases; bases with no gene match: 10. CDR1 and CDR2 from the germline V gene are LNHDA and SQIVND (reference sequence). This CDR3 contains 17 residues. This chain's CDR3 is CASSITPGTGGRGELFF. The CDR3 nucleotides read TGTGCCAGTAGTATTACACCCGGGACAGGGGGCCGAGGGGAGCTGTTTTTT.

A single count supports this clone. This sequence joins TRBV10-3 and TRBJ1-2, with unresolved D. This CDR3 comprises 14 residues. The V end was cut by 0 bases, the J end by 2 bases, with 7 bases between. Looked up from germline, CDR1 is ENHRY and CDR2 is SYGVKD. The CDR3: CAISESWGNYGYTF. The CDR3 DNA reads TGTGCCATCAGTGAGTCGTGGGGAAACTATGGCTACACCTTC.

This chain connects TRBV5-4 to TRBJ1-2; D possibly corresponds to TRBD1 (5 bases). Germline V gives CDR1 SGHNT, CDR2 YYREEE (reference sequence). The germline V and J ends were trimmed by 0 bases and 4 bases, with 10 bases remaining between them. This CDR3 region has 14 residues. This CDR3 reads CASSLEQVTYGYTF. Written as DNA, the CDR3 is TGTGCCAGCAGCTTGGAACAGGTTACCTATGGCTACACCTTC. Combining the CDR3 with reference TRBV5-4 and TRBJ1-2 gives the whole variable domain ETGVTQSPTHLIKTRGQQVTLRCSSQSGHNTVSWYQQALGQGPQFIFQYYREEENGRGNFPPRFSGLQFPNYSSELNVNALELDDSALYLCASSLEQVTYGYTFGSGTRLTVV.

This rearrangement joins TRBV27 to TRBJ1-2; D is perhaps TRBD1 (5 bases). Trimming cost V 6 bases and J 4 bases, with 15 bases left between them. The CDR3 loop spans 14 amino acids. Germline CDR1 MNHEY, CDR2 SMNVEV (reference sequence). CDR3 bases: TGTGCCAGCAGCCCCTTGGGGGGGGGCTATGGCTACACCTTC. It encodes CASSPLGGGYGYTF.

The J gene is TRBJ1-6, the V gene TRBV28; D is ambiguous. Germline V CDR1 and CDR2: MDHEN, SYDVKM. This CDR3 region has 15 residues. Trimming shortened V by 3 bases and J by 11 bases, and 17 bases separated the two germline ends. The CDR3: CASSFGGGSNPPLHF. CDR3 bases: TGTGCCAGCAGTTTTGGTGGAGGGAGCAATCCACCCCTCCACTTT.

The rearrangement uses TRBV3-1 (or the pseudogene TRBV3-2) and TRBJ2-5; TRBD1 matches at 9 bases. V lost 0 bases, J lost 5 bases, and 19 bases stayed unmatched. The germline gives CDR1 LGHDT, CDR2 YNNKEL (reference sequence). The CDR3 covers 20 residues. CDR3 sequence (DNA): TGTGCCAGCAGCCAAGAAAGGTTTACACGACCGGACAGGGGTGGTGAGACCCAGTACTTC. The encoded protein is CASSQERFTRPDRGGETQYF.

The genes are TRBV6-5 and TRBJ2-7; possibly TRBD1 for D (7 bases). The CDR3 consists of 13 residues. The V gene lost 7 bases and the J gene lost 3 bases, with 13 bases spanning the gap. Looked up from germline, CDR1 is MNHEY and CDR2 is SVGAGI. Here the CDR3 reads CASTSGGHYEQYF. CDR3 DNA sequence: TGTGCCAGCACCTCAGGGGGGCACTACGAGCAGTACTTC.

The chain links TRBV7-3 to TRBJ2-2; D possibly matches TRBD1 or TRBD2 (5 bases each). From germline, CDR1 is SGHTA and CDR2 FQGTGA. V was clipped by 8 bases and J by 6 bases, with 16 bases between them. This CDR3 comprises 14 residues. The chain's CDR3 is CASAGTQEAGELFF. The CDR3 bases are TGTGCCAGCGCCGGGACCCAGGAGGCCGGGGAGCTGTTTTTT.

The rearrangement joins TRBV15 to TRBJ1-1; weak D call: TRBD1 (5 bases). Germline loops: CDR1 LNHNV, CDR2 YYDKDF (reference sequence). The length of the CDR3 is 15 residues. V was pared by 5 bases and J by 5 bases, with 18 bases between. The CDR3 DNA is TGTGCCACCAGCGGACGGCGGGGTAGGGGAACTGAAGCTTTCTTT. It is translated as CATSGRRGRGTEAFF. The variable domain in full, completed from reference TRBV15 and TRBJ1-1, reads DAMVIQNPRYQVTQFGKPVTLSCSQTLNHNVMYWYQQKSSQAPKLLFHYYDKDFNNEADTPDNFQSRRPNTSFCFLDIRSPGLGDTAMYLCATSGRRGRGTEAFFGQGTRLTVV.

The chain links TRBV19 to TRBJ2-1; D is tentatively TRBD1 or TRBD2 (7 bases each). Germline CDR1 is LNHDA and CDR2 is SQIVND (reference sequence). This CDR3 contains 17 residues. Trimming removed 3 bases at V and 0 bases at J, with 15 bases between. DNA for the CDR3: TGTGCCAGTAGTATCCAGGGGGGGGGCTCCTCCTACAATGAGCAGTTCTTC. This gives the protein CASSIQGGGSSYNEQFF.

The sample holds one count of this clone. The chain has TRBV3-1 (or the pseudogene TRBV3-2) and TRBJ1-4; D unresolved. This CDR3 has 15 amino acids. Between the trimmed V and J ends, which lost 2 bases and 9 bases, there was a span of 16 bases. Germline values: CDR1 LGHDT, CDR2 YNNKEL (reference sequence). CDR3 region: CASSQSDGPPKKLFF. CDR3 DNA sequence: TGTGCCAGCAGCCAATCTGACGGCCCCCCTAAAAAACTGTTTTTT.

This rearrangement joins TRBV5-6 to TRBJ1-2; 12 bases match TRBD1. Per the germline V gene, CDR1 is SGHDT and CDR2 is YYEEEE. The CDR3 runs 16 residues. After removal of 4 bases from V and 4 bases from J, the junction contained 8 bases not matched to a gene. The CDR3 nucleotides read TGTGCCAGCAGCCTCGGGACAGGGGGCGCGGTCTATGGCTACACCTTC. This gives the protein CASSLGTGGAVYGYTF. Drawing the rest from reference TRBV5-6 and TRBJ1-2, the complete variable domain is DAGVTQSPTHLIKTRGQQVTLRCSPKSGHDTVSWYQQALGQGPQFIFQYYEEEERQRGNFPDRFSGHQFPNYSSELNVNALLLGDSALYLCASSLGTGGAVYGYTFGSGTRLTVV.

The chain carries TRBV18 and TRBJ2-3, with D perhaps matching TRBD1 (5 bases). V lost 5 bases to trimming and J lost 2 bases, with 14 bases between them. The CDR3 is made up of 15 amino acids. The germline V gene has CDR1 KGHSH and CDR2 LQKENI. The CDR3 sequence is CASSAQGRDTDTQYF. CDR3 coding DNA: TGTGCCAGCTCAGCTCAGGGAAGGGACACAGATACGCAGTATTTT.